The 9 T cell receptor beta chains presented below share a single source sample, sequenced in a study of T cell changes during pregnancy in multiple sclerosis. Here immunoSEQ multiplex PCR was the method, and the copy in TCRdb shows in-frame clones only, minus some. The table lists around 88,000 clones, over 80% of them singletons. This material consisted of peripheral blood, taken in the first trimester of pregnancy. The receptors were gathered from a female donor with multiple sclerosis, enrolled in a pregnancy study.

This chain links TRBV4-1 with TRBJ1-1, with D possibly TRBD1 on 5 matching bases. CDR3 length: 19 amino acids. Germline V gene data show CDR1 as MGHRA and CDR2 as YSYEKL. Trimming removed 6 bases from V and 1 base from J, with 27 bases in between. The CDR3 reads CASSPRFPPRRQGNTEAFF. CDR3 DNA: TGCGCCAGCAGTCCACGCTTCCCCCCCCGCAGGCAGGGGAACACTGAAGCTTTCTTT.

The chain carries TRBV13 and TRBJ1-2; 7 bases align to TRBD1. The germline CDR1 and CDR2 sequences are PRHDT and FYEKMQ (reference sequence). J gave up 3 bases and V 0 bases, and 1 base lay outside the gene matches. There are 14 residues in the CDR3. In nucleotides, the CDR3 is TGTGCCAGCAGCTTAGGAACAGGGGACTATGGCTACACCTTC. Translation: CASSLGTGDYGYTF. Full variable domain (remainder filled in from reference TRBV13 and TRBJ1-2): AAGVIQSPRHLIKEKRETATLKCYPIPRHDTVYWYQQGPGQDPQFLISFYEKMQSDKGSIPDRFSAQQFSDYHSELNMSSLELGDSALYFCASSLGTGDYGYTFGSGTRLTVV.

This sequence joins TRBV5-1 and TRBJ2-3; no clear D gene. The length of the CDR3 is 15 residues. Germline-derived CDR1 and CDR2 are SGHRS and YFSETQ. V gave up 0 bases and J gave up 5 bases, with 13 bases separating them. The CDR3, as DNA: TGCGCCAGCAGCTTGGTGCTCGGGTTTAAAGATACGCAGTATTTT. It yields the protein CASSLVLGFKDTQYF.

The genes are TRBV5-1 and TRBJ2-1; 8 bases match TRBD1. The CDR3 extends over 13 amino acids. Trimming at V came to 4 bases and at J to 7 bases, leaving 4 bases not matched to a gene. The germline V gene has CDR1 SGHRS and CDR2 YFSETQ. CDR3 nucleotide sequence: TGCGCCAGCAGCCTGGACAGGGTAAATGAGCAGTTCTTC. Translation: CASSLDRVNEQFF.

The chain uses TRBV7-9 and TRBJ2-2; 8 bases fit TRBD1. V was pared by 6 bases and J by 6 bases, with 9 bases of the junction left unmatched. CDR3 size: 15 residues. CDR1 SEHNR and CDR2 FQNEAQ come from the germline V gene (reference sequence). The CDR3 DNA is TGTGCCAGCAGTTCCAAAACAGGGGGTCCCGGGGAGCTGTTTTTT. Translation: CASSSKTGGPGELFF.

This clone was seen only once. The chain carries TRBV15 and TRBJ2-1; 9 positions match TRBD1. V shed 1 base and J 9 bases; nucleotides not matched to a gene: 10. CDR3 length: 16 amino acids. Germline V gene sequence: CDR1 LNHNV, CDR2 YYDKDF (reference sequence). The CDR3 DNA is TGTGCCACCAGCAGAGCGGTAGGGACAGGGATTGGTGAGCAGTTCTTC. Its translation: CATSRAVGTGIGEQFF. The variable domain in full, completed from reference TRBV15 and TRBJ2-1, reads DAMVIQNPRYQVTQFGKPVTLSCSQTLNHNVMYWYQQKSSQAPKLLFHYYDKDFNNEADTPDNFQSRRPNTSFCFLDIRSPGLGDTAMYLCATSRAVGTGIGEQFFGPGTRLTVL.

V usage is TRBV6-1 and J usage is TRBJ1-2; the D is unclear. The V gene lost 3 bases and the J gene lost 0 bases, with 11 bases spanning the gap. CDR3 length: 15 amino acids. In germline, CDR1 is MNHNS, CDR2 SASEGT. The CDR3 sequence is CASSEEFYTNYGYTF. CDR3 DNA: TGTGCCAGCAGTGAGGAGTTCTACACTAACTATGGCTACACCTTC.

The V gene is TRBV4-1, the J gene TRBJ1-2; no reliable D call. Deletions cut 0 bases from V and 7 bases from J, with 9 bases between. CDR1 MGHRA and CDR2 YSYEKL come from the germline V gene. The CDR3 runs to 13 residues. DNA for the CDR3: TGCGCCAGCAGCCAAGATCACGGGATTGGCTACACCTTC. This encodes CASSQDHGIGYTF.

The chain recombines TRBV7-8 with TRBJ1-1, with D possibly TRBD1 on 5 matching bases. V lost 4 bases and J lost 4, with 16 bases in between. The CDR3 loop spans 15 amino acids. The germline gives CDR1 SGHVS, CDR2 FQNEAQ. The CDR3 spells CASSSSSRATTEAFF. The CDR3, as DNA: TGTGCCAGCAGCTCCTCGAGCAGGGCCACCACTGAAGCTTTCTTT.